The clone carrying this T cell receptor beta chain was recorded only once. This table comes from immunoSEQ multiplex PCR, and its TCRdb copy is limited to in-frame clones, with some not included. The sample holds 170,000 or so clones, 90% to 95% seen once. The CDR3 sequence is 11 residues long. The germline CDR1 and CDR2 sequences are SGHDT and YYEEEE. V lost 3 bases to trimming and J lost 8 bases, with 6 bases between them. The sample originates from a study of blood T cell repertoires in COVID-19. Turning to the study itself: The analysed material was cDNA or gDNA that came from T cells, B-cell-depleted T cells, or PBMCs.

What was sequenced was peripheral blood. This sequence joins TRBV5-6 and TRBJ2-1; D may be TRBD1 (5 bases). The TCR was taken from a man aged 50-59 years with acute or convalescent COVID-19. In DNA form, the CDR3 reads TGTGCCAGCAGCTCCAGGGATGAGCAGTTCTTC. Protein: CASSSRDEQFF.